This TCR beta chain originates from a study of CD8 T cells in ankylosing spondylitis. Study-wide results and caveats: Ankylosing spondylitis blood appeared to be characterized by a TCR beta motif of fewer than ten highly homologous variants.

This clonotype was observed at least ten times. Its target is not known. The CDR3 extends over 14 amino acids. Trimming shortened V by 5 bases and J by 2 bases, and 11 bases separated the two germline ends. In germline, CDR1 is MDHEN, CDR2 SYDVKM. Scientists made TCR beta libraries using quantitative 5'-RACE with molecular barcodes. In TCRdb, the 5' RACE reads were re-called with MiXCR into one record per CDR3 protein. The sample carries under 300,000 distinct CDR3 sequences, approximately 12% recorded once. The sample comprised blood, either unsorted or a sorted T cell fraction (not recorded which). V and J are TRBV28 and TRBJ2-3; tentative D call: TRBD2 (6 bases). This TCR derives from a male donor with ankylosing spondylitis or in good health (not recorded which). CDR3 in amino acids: CASSPALATDTQYF. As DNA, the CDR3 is TGTGCCAGCAGTCCCGCACTAGCCACAGATACGCAGTATTTT.